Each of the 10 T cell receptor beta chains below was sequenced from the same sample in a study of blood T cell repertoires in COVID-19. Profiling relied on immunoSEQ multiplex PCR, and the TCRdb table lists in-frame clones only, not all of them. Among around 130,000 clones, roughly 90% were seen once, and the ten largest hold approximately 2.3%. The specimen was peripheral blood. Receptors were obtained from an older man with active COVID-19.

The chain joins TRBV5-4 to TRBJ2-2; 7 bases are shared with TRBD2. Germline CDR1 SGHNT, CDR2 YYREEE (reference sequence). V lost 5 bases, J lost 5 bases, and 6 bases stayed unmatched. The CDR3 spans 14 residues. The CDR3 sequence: CASSSAGRTGELFF. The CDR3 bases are TGTGCCAGCAGTTCAGCGGGACGGACCGGGGAGCTGTTTTTT.

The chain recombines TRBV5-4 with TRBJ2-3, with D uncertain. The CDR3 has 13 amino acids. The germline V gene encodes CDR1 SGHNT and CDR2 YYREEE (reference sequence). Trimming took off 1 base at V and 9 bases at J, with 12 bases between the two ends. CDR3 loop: CASSLLPMETQYF. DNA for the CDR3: TGTGCCAGCAGCTTGTTACCGATGGAGACGCAGTATTTT.

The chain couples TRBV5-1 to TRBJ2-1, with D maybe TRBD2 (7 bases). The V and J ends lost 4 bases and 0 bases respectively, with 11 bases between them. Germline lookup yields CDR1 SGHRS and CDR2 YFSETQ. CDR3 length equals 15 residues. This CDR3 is CASSRGGSSYNEQFF. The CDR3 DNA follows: TGCGCCAGCAGCCGCGGGGGCAGCTCCTACAATGAGCAGTTCTTC. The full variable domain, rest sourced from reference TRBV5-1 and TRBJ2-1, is KAGVTQTPRYLIKTRGQQVTLSCSPISGHRSVSWYQQTPGQGLQFLFEYFSETQRNKGNFPGRFSGRQFSNSRSEMNVSTLELGDSALYLCASSRGGSSYNEQFFGPGTRLTVL.

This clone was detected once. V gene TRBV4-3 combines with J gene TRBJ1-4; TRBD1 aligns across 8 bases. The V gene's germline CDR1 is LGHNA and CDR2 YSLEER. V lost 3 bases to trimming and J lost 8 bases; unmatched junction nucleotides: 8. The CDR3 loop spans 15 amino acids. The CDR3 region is CASSQYQGAEEKLFF. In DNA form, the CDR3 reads TGCGCCAGCAGCCAGTACCAGGGGGCCGAGGAAAAACTGTTTTTT.

CDR3 nucleotides: TGTGCCAGCTTTTTCGCCCTAGCGGGGCCGAGTTCCCGGACAGATACGCAGTATTTT. Amino acids: CASFFALAGPSSRTDTQYF. V usage is TRBV7-9 and J usage is TRBJ2-3, with 9 bases that match TRBD2. This CDR3 contains 19 residues. V was pared by 8 bases and J by 3 bases, with 21 bases of the junction left unmatched. CDR1 and CDR2 from the germline V gene are SEHNR and FQNEAQ (reference sequence).

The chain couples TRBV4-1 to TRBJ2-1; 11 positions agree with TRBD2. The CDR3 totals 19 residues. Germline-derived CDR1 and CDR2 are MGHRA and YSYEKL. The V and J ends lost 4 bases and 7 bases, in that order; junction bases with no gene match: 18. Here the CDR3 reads CASSPPAILAGGPRNEQFF. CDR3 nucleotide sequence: TGCGCCAGCAGCCCCCCCGCTATTTTAGCGGGAGGGCCAAGAAATGAGCAGTTCTTC.

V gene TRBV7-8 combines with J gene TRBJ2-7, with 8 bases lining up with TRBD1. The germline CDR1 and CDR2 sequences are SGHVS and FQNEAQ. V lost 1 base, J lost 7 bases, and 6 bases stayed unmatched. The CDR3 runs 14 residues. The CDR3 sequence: CASSLGTGRGEQYF. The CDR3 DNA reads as TGTGCCAGCAGCTTAGGGACAGGGCGAGGTGAGCAGTACTTC.

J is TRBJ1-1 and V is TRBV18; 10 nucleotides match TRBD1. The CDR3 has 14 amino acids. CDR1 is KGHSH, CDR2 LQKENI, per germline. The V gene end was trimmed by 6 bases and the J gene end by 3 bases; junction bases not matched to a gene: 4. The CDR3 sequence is CASSAGTGDTEAFF. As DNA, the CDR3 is TGTGCCAGCTCGGCCGGGACAGGGGACACTGAAGCTTTCTTT.

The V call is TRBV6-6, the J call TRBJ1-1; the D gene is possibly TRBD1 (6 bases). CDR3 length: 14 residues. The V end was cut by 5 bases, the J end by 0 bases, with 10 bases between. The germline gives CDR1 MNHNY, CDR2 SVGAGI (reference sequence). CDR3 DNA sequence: TGTGCCAGCAGTCTACAGGGTTTGAACACTGAAGCTTTCTTT. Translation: CASSLQGLNTEAFF.

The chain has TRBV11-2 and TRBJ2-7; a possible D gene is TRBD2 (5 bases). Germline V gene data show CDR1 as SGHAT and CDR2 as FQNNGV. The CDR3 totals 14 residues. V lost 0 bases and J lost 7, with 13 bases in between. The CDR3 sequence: CASSLDYQPGEQYF. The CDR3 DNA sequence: TGTGCCAGCAGCTTAGATTATCAGCCGGGGGAGCAGTACTTC.